The source of this TCR beta chain is a study of blood T cell repertoires in COVID-19. Study-level information: From the United States, Italy and Spain came samples of acute and convalescent COVID-19. Nucleic acid was either cDNA or gDNA, and it came from T cells, B-cell-depleted T cells, or PBMCs.

V was cut by 0 bases and J by 8 bases, with 11 bases left in between. Germline-derived CDR1 and CDR2 are SGHRS and YFSETQ. This CDR3 is built from 13 residues. In the original analysis: Estimation of nucleated cell counts relied on the amplification of reference gene primers. Using immunoSEQ multiplex PCR, the repertoire was profiled, and TCRdb retains in-frame clones only, with some absent. V and J calls and clone size are those listed in that table; D and trimming were worked out from the DNA. The sample includes about 15,000 clones, approximately 86% of them seen just once. The chain combines TRBV5-1 with TRBJ1-2; no definite D call. The sample taken for sequencing was peripheral blood. The sequence was collected from a human donor in a cohort sampled during active COVID-19. The CDR3 DNA reads as TGCGCCAGCAGCTTGGGGAACCTGGAGGGCTACACCTTC. Amino acids: CASSLGNLEGYTF.